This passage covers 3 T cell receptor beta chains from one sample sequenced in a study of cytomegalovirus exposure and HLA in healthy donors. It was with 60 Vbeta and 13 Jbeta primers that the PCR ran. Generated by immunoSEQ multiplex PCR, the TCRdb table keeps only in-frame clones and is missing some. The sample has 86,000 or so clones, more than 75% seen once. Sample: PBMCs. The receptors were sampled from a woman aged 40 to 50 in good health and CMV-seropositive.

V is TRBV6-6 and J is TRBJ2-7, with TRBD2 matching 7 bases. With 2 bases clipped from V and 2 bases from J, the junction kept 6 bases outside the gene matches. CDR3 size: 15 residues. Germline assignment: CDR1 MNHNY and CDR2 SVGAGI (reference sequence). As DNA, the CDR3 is TGTGCCAGCAGTTACATCGAGGGAGGGCCCTACGAGCAGTACTTC. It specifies CASSYIEGGPYEQYF.

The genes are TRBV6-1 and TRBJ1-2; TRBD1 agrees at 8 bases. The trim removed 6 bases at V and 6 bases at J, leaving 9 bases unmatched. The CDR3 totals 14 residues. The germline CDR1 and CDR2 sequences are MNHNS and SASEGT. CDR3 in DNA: TGTGCCAGCAGGCCCCCGGACAGGGAAAATGGCTACACCTTC. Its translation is CASRPPDRENGYTF.

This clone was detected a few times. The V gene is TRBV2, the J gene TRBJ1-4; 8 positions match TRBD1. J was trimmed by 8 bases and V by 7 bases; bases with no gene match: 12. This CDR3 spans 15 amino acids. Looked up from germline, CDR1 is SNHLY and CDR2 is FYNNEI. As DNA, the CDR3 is TGTGCCAGCATCTCAAGTGGACAGGGATACGAAAAACTGTTTTTT. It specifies CASISSGQGYEKLFF.